The present T cell receptor beta chain was sequenced within a study of tumor-infiltrating lymphocytes in primary liver carcinoma. Starting from around 0.45 ug of total RNA, TCR beta cDNA was produced with a primer in the constant region. Nested multiplex PCR, run for three rounds with slightly modified ARM-PCR, yielded TCR beta libraries. Investigators reported that the first two PCR rounds, at 10 cycles each, used TRBV1-TRBV30 forward primers with a C-beta reverse primer. TCRdb redid the calling of the multiplex PCR reads with MiXCR, one entry per CDR3 protein. The table lists roughly 36,000 distinct CDR3 sequences, more than 60% of them singletons. The tissue used was unsorted bulk material of 20-30 mg. RNA and DNA were co-extracted from it with the AllPrep DNA/RNA mini kit. The CDR3 runs to 14 residues. Germline assignment: CDR1 SNHLY and CDR2 FYNNEI.

The chain employs TRBV2 and TRBJ2-5; a weak D match, TRBD1 (6 bases). Sequenced sample: tumor-adjacent normal liver tissue. This clonotype originated in a man aged 40-49 years with primary liver carcinoma and hepatitis B virus infection. CDR3 nucleotides: TGTGTAAGCGTCCAGGGACACCGACAAGAGACCCAGTACTTC. Translated, it gives CVSVQGHRQETQYF.